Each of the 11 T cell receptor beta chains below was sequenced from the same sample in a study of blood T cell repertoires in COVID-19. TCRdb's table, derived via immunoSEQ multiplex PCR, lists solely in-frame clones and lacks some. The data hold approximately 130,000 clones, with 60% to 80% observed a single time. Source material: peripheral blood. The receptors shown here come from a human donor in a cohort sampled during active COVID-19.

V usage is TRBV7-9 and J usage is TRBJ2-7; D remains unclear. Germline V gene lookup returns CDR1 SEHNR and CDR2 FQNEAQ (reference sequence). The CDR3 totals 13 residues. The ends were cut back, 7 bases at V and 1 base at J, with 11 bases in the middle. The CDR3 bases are TGTGCCAGCACCTCAGTGAGGTCCTACGAGCAGTACTTC. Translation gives CASTSVRSYEQYF. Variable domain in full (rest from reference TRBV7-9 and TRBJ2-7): DTGVSQNPRHKITKRGQNVTFRCDPISEHNRLYWYRQTLGQGPEFLTYFQNEAQLEKSRLLSDRFSAERPKGSFSTLEIQRTEQGDSAMYLCASTSVRSYEQYFGPGTRLTVT.

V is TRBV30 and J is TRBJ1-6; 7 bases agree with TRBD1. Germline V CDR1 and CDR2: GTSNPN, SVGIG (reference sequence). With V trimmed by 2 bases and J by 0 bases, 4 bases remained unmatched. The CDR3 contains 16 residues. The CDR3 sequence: CAWSRDSISYNSPLHF. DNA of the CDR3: TGTGCCTGGAGTCGGGACAGCATCTCCTATAATTCACCCCTCCACTTT.

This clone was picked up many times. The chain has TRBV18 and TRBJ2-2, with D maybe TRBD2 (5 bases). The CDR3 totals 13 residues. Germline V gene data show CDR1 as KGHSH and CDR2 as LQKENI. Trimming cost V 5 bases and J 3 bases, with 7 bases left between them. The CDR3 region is CASSGRDTGELFF. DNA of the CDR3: TGTGCCAGCTCAGGGCGGGACACCGGGGAGCTGTTTTTT.

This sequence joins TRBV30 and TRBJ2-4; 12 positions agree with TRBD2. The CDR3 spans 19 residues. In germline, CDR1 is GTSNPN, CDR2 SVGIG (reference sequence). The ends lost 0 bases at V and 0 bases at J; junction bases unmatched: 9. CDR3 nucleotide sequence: TGTGCCTGGAGTGTACCCGCTAGCGGGGGGGTCTTAGCCAAAAACATTCAGTACTTC. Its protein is CAWSVPASGGVLAKNIQYF.

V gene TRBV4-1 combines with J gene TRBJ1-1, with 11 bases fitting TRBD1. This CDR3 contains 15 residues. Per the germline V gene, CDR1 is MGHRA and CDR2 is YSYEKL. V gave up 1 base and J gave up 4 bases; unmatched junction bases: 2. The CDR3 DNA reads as TGCGCCAGCAGCCAAGTGGGGACAGGGGGCACTGAAGCTTTCTTT. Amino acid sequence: CASSQVGTGGTEAFF.

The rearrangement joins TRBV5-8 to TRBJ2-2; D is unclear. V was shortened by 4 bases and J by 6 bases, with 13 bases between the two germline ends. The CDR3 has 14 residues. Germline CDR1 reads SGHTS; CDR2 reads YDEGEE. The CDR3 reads CASSPRFLAGELFF. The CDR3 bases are TGTGCCAGCAGCCCGAGATTTTTAGCCGGGGAGCTGTTTTTT.

The CDR3: CAIGQGETEAFF. In DNA form, the CDR3 reads TGTGCCATTGGACAGGGGGAAACTGAAGCTTTCTTT. V and J are TRBV10-3 and TRBJ1-1; 10 bases match TRBD1. Losses at the gene ends were 9 bases for V and 5 bases for J; bases not matched to a gene: 3. This CDR3 is 12 amino acids long. The germline V gene encodes CDR1 ENHRY and CDR2 SYGVKD.

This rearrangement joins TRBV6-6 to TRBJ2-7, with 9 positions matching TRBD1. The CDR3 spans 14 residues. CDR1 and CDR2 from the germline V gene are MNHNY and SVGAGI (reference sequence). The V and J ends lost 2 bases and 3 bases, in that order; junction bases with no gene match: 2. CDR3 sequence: CASSYLGQGYEQYF. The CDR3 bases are TGTGCCAGCAGTTACCTGGGACAGGGCTACGAGCAGTACTTC.

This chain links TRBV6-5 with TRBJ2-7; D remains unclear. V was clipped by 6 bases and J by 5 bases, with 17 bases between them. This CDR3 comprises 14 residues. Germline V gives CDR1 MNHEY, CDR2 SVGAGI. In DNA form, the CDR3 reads TGTGCCAGCAGAGAGAGTACAGTTAGGCACGAGCAGTACTTC. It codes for CASRESTVRHEQYF.

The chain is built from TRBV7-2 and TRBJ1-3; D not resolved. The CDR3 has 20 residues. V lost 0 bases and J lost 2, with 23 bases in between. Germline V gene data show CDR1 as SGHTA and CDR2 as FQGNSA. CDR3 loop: CASSLASIRAPRRPGNTIYF. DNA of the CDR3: TGTGCCAGCAGCTTAGCTTCTATCCGGGCCCCACGGAGGCCTGGAAACACCATATATTTT. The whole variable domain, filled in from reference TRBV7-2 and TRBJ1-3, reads GAGVSQSPSNKVTEKGKDVELRCDPISGHTALYWYRQSLGQGLEFLIYFQGNSAPDKSGLPSDRFSAERTGGSVSTLTIQRTQQEDSAVYLCASSLASIRAPRRPGNTIYFGEGSWLTVV.

CDR3 DNA sequence: TGTGCCAGCAGCCAAGAGCCAGGGGGTATCCCTGAAGCTTTCTTT. It codes for CASSQEPGGIPEAFF. The chain has TRBV3-1 (or the pseudogene TRBV3-2) and TRBJ1-1; the match to TRBD1 covers 7 bases. Germline V gene lookup returns CDR1 LGHDT and CDR2 YNNKEL (reference sequence). V lost 0 bases to trimming and J lost 6 bases; unmatched junction nucleotides: 7. This CDR3 has 15 amino acids.